The T cell receptor beta chain under discussion was sequenced for a study of identical twins. General study findings and limits: Zero-insertion analyses might be partly confounded by invariant T cells like MAIT and iNKT.

Only healthy Caucasians were included as donors. Each CDR3 protein is one row after TCRdb ran MiXCR on the 5' RACE reads. The data hold 400,000 to 500,000 distinct CDR3 sequences, with more than 13% observed a single time. This CDR3 spans 18 amino acids. CDR1 is ENHRY and CDR2 is SYGVKD in the germline V gene. The V segment lost 0 bases and the J segment 7 bases; nucleotides outside the gene matches: 15. This clonotype was counted between two and nine times. Its antigen remains unknown. These sequences were also reported in another study, on yellow fever vaccine responses in identical twins. As reported in that work: Reportedly, twins' vaccine T cell responses looked partly convergent and partly personalized.

The sequenced material came from CD4+ T cells sorted from blood. The sequence came from a woman younger than 30 in good health. The chain combines TRBV10-3 with TRBJ2-5; 9 nucleotides agree with TRBD1. The CDR3 DNA reads TGTGCCATCAGTGAGTCGCCCCCCGGGACAGGGAGCCGGGGGACCCAGTACTTC. It encodes CAISESPPGTGSRGTQYF.